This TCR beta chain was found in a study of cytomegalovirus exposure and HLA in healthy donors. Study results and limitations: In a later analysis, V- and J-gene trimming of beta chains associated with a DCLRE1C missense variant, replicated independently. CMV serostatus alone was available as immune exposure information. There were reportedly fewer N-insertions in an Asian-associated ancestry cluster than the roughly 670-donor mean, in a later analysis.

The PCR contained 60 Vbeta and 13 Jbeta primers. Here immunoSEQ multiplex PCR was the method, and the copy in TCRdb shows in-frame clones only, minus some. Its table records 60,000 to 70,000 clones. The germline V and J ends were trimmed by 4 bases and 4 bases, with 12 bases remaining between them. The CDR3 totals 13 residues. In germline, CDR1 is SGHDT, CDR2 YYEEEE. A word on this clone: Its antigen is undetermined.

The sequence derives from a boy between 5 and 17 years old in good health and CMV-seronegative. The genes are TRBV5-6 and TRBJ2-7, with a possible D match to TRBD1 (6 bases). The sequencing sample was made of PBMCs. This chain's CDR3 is CASSGPTGYEQYF. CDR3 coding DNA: TGTGCCAGCAGCGGACCTACAGGGTACGAGCAGTACTTC.